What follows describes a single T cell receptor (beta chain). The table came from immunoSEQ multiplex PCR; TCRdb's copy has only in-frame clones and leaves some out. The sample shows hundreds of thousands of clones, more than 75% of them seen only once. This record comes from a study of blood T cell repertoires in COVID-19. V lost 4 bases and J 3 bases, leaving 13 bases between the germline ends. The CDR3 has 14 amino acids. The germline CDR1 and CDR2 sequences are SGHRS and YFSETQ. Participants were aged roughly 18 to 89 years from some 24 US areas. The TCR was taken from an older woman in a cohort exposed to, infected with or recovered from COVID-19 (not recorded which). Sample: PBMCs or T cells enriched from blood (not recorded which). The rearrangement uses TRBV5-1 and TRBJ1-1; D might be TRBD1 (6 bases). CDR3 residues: CASSRAGADTEAFF. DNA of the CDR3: TGCGCCAGCAGCCGAGCAGGGGCCGACACTGAAGCTTTCTTT.